These 8 T cell receptor beta chains share one sample of origin, sequenced in a study of Graves' ophthalmopathy and Graves' hyperthyroidism. From RNA, the CDR3 regions of TCR beta chains were amplified and sequenced. Scientists carried out first-round RT-PCR using HTBI primers and then a second-round multiplex PCR. MiXCR, run by TCRdb on the multiplex PCR reads, gives a single entry per CDR3 protein. The sample records around 1,200,000 distinct CDR3 sequences, about 38% being singletons. The sequenced sample was peripheral blood or thyroid tissue (not recorded which). The origin of the receptors is an adult man with Graves' hyperthyroidism.

The CDR3 bases are TGTGCCAGCAGTGAATTTAGCAGGACGAGCACAGATACGCAGTATTTT. Its protein product is CASSEFSRTSTDTQYF. The chain links TRBV25-1 to TRBJ2-3, with unresolved D. The CDR3 runs 16 residues. CDR1 and CDR2 from the germline V gene are MGHDK and SYGVNS. The germline V and J ends were trimmed by 1 base and 0 bases, with 11 bases remaining between them. The full variable domain, in which reference TRBV25-1 and TRBJ2-3 provide the parts outside the CDR3, is EADIYQTPRYLVIGTGKKITLECSQTMGHDKMYWYQQDPGMELHLIHYSYGVNSTEKGDLSSESTVSRIRTEHFPLTLESARPSHTSQYLCASSEFSRTSTDTQYFGPGTRLTVL.

The chain has TRBV20-1 and TRBJ2-7; D uncertain. The V and J ends lost 0 bases and 1 base respectively, with 7 bases between them. Germline loops: CDR1 DFQATT, CDR2 SNEGSKA (reference sequence). CDR3 length equals 13 residues. CDR3 sequence: CSARDLLSYEQYF. DNA for the CDR3: TGCAGTGCTAGAGACTTGCTTTCCTACGAGCAGTACTTC.

The rearrangement links TRBV20-1 to TRBJ2-3, with D hard to call. V lost 0 bases, J lost 2 bases, and 12 bases lay in between. CDR1 is DFQATT, CDR2 SNEGSKA, per germline (reference sequence). This CDR3 has 15 amino acids. In DNA, the CDR3 is TGCAGTGCTAGAGATCTCATGGGGTTCACAGATACGCAGTATTTT. Translation: CSARDLMGFTDTQYF.

This clonotype came up many times. The V call is TRBV24-1, the J call TRBJ1-5; D unresolved. Germline CDR1 is KGHDR and CDR2 is SFDVKD. V lost 5 bases, J lost 6 bases, and 13 bases lay in between. The CDR3 extends over 14 amino acids. The CDR3 protein is CATSVRGIIQPQHF. CDR3 in DNA: TGTGCCACCAGTGTCAGAGGGATTATTCAGCCCCAGCATTTT.

This clonotype has just a few counts. The chain links TRBV10-3 to TRBJ2-7, with 8 bases matching TRBD2. J gave up 1 base and V 10 bases, and 12 bases lay outside the gene matches. The CDR3 is 15 amino acids. In germline, CDR1 is ENHRY, CDR2 SYGVKD. CDR3: CASKANAGGSYEQYF. The CDR3 nucleotides are TGTGCCAGCAAAGCCAACGCGGGAGGTTCCTACGAGCAGTACTTC.

In this sample, this clonotype turned up once. The gene calls are TRBV9 and TRBJ2-1; the D gene could be TRBD1 or TRBD2 (5 bases each). There are 13 residues in the CDR3. Trimming removed 3 bases at V and 4 bases at J, with 8 bases between. The germline V gene encodes CDR1 SGDLS and CDR2 YYNGEE. CDR3 in amino acids: CASSGDLYNEQFF. The CDR3 DNA sequence: TGTGCCAGCAGCGGGGACCTGTACAATGAGCAGTTCTTC.

Only a few counts were recorded for this clonotype. The chain has TRBV5-4 and TRBJ2-5; no definite D call. The germline CDR1 and CDR2 sequences are SGHNT and YYREEE (reference sequence). V lost 10 bases and J 2 bases, leaving 15 bases between the germline ends. This CDR3 is 13 amino acids long. The DNA of the CDR3 is TGTGCCGGCTCATCCCTCCAGCAAGAGACCCAGTACTTC. Translation: CAGSSLQQETQYF.

The rearrangement joins TRBV6-5 to TRBJ1-1, with D hard to call. CDR3 length equals 14 residues. V was pared by 6 bases and J by 3 bases, with 14 bases between. CDR1 and CDR2 from the germline V gene are MNHEY and SVGAGI. The CDR3 DNA reads TGTGCCAGCAGATTCAAACCGACCCACACTGAAGCTTTCTTT. Amino acid sequence: CASRFKPTHTEAFF.